These 8 T cell receptor beta chains share one sample of origin, sequenced in a study of blood T cell repertoires in COVID-19. The repertoire was sequenced with immunoSEQ multiplex PCR; TCRdb's copy has only in-frame clones and lacks some. Among about 12,000 clones listed, 88% were seen once. The sequenced material came from peripheral blood. These receptors were taken from a human donor in a cohort sampled during active COVID-19.

This rearrangement joins TRBV5-8 to TRBJ2-7; D may be TRBD1 (6 bases). The germline CDR1 and CDR2 sequences are SGHTS and YDEGEE. V was pared by 4 bases and J by 1 base, with 12 bases between. This CDR3 region has 14 residues. CDR3 sequence: CASSRGQPSYEQYF. CDR3 DNA: TGTGCCAGCAGCCGAGGACAGCCGTCCTACGAGCAGTACTTC. The full variable domain, its missing parts supplied by reference TRBV5-8 and TRBJ2-7, is EAGVTQSPTHLIKTRGQQATLRCSPISGHTSVYWYQQALGLGLQFLLWYDEGEERNRGNFPPRFSGRQFPNYSSELNVNALELEDSALYLCASSRGQPSYEQYFGPGTRLTVT.

V is TRBV14 and J is TRBJ2-3, with 12 positions matching TRBD2. V was clipped by 4 bases and J by 8 bases; unmatched bases: 10. Germline lookup yields CDR1 SGHDN and CDR2 FVKESK. This CDR3 is 16 amino acids long. Written as DNA, the CDR3 is TGTGCCAGCAGCCCGCTAGCGGGAGGGCCCTTGGGTACGCAGTATTTT. Residues: CASSPLAGGPLGTQYF.

CDR3 coding DNA: TGCGCCAGCCGACAGGGGGCCAGCGAGCAGTACTTC. Its protein product is CASRQGASEQYF. The rearrangement uses TRBV5-1 and TRBJ2-7; TRBD1 matches 10 bases. Trimming cost V 7 bases and J 6 bases; bases outside gene matches: 4. This CDR3 region has 12 residues. CDR1 is SGHRS, CDR2 YFSETQ, per germline.

V is TRBV18 and J is TRBJ2-4, with TRBD1 identical over 8 bases. Germline V gives CDR1 KGHSH, CDR2 LQKENI. The V gene end was trimmed by 4 bases and the J gene end by 9 bases; junction bases not matched to a gene: 8. This CDR3 spans 14 amino acids. CDR3 bases: TGTGCCAGCTCACTAGACAGGGGTGGAAGCATTCAGTACTTC. Protein: CASSLDRGGSIQYF.

This clone occurred once. V usage is TRBV11-3 and J usage is TRBJ1-5, with 7 bases that match TRBD1. V lost 5 bases, J lost 4 bases, and 11 bases stayed unmatched. CDR1 is SGHNT, CDR2 YENEEA, per germline. This CDR3 is built from 16 residues. The CDR3 nucleotides read TGTGCCAGCAGCCATATACCACAGGGGACTAATCAGCCCCAGCATTTT. As protein: CASSHIPQGTNQPQHF.

The genes are TRBV5-1 and TRBJ1-4; possible D gene TRBD1, 5 bases. The CDR3 totals 15 residues. Germline V lookup: CDR1 SGHRS, CDR2 YFSETQ. V was shortened by 4 bases and J by 4 bases, with 14 bases between the two germline ends. The CDR3 DNA is TGCGCCAGCAGCCCCGACAGCAGCTATAATGAAAAACTGTTTTTT. It yields the protein CASSPDSSYNEKLFF.

J is TRBJ2-1 and V is TRBV1; TRBD2 is the table's D call and was not checked against the DNA. TRBV1 is deemed a pseudogene. CDR3 length: 16 amino acids. This CDR3 reads CTSSHLPRRLAGAMFF. The CDR3 nucleotides read TGCACCAGCAGCCACCTACCCAGAAGGCTAGCGGGAGCAATGTTCTTC.

The chain recombines TRBV29-1 with TRBJ1-1; 10 positions match TRBD1. The V gene end was trimmed by 6 bases and the J gene end by 5 bases; junction bases not matched to a gene: 9. The CDR3 extends over 14 amino acids. Germline CDR1 SQVTM, CDR2 ANQGSEA. CDR3 sequence: CSVGGQGRRTEAFF. The CDR3 nucleotides read TGCAGCGTGGGGGGACAGGGGAGGCGTACTGAAGCTTTCTTT.